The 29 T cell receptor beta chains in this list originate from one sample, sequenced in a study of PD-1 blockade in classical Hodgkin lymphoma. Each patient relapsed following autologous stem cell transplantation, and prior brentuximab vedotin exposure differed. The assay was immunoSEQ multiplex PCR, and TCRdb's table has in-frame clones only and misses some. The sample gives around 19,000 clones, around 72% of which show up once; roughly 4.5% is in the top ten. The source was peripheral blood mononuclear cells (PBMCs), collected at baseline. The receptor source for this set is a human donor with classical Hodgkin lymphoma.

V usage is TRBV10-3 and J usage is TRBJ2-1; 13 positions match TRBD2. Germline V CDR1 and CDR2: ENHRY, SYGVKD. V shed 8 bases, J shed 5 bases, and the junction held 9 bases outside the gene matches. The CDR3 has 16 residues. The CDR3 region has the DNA TGTGCCATCGGAGGACTAGCGGGGGCCCCGGACAATGAGCAGTTCTTC. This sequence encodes CAIGGLAGAPDNEQFF.

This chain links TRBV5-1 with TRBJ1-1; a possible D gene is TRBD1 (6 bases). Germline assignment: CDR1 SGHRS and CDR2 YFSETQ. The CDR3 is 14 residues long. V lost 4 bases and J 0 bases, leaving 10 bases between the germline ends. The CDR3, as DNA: TGCGCCAGCAGCCCCCAGGGGTTGAACACTGAAGCTTTCTTT. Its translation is CASSPQGLNTEAFF.

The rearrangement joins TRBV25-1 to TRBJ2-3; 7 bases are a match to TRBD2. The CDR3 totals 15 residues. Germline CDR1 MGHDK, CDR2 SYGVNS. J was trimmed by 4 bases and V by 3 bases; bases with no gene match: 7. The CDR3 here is CASSDPGREADTQYF. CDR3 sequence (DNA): TGTGCCAGCAGTGACCCCGGACGGGAGGCAGATACGCAGTATTTT. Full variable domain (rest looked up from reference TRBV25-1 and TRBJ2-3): EADIYQTPRYLVIGTGKKITLECSQTMGHDKMYWYQQDPGMELHLIHYSYGVNSTEKGDLSSESTVSRIRTEHFPLTLESARPSHTSQYLCASSDPGREADTQYFGPGTRLTVL.

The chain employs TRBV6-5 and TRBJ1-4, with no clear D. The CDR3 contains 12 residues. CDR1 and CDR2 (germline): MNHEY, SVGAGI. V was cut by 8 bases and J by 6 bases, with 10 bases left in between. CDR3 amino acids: CASPPPHEKLFF. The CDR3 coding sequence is TGTGCCAGCCCCCCCCCGCATGAAAAACTGTTTTTT.

Written as DNA, the CDR3 is TGCGCCAGCAGCTTCCCCCTTGCGGGGAACACTGAAGCTTTCTTT. It yields the protein CASSFPLAGNTEAFF. V and J are TRBV5-1 and TRBJ1-1; D is ambiguous. Trimming removed 2 bases from V and 1 base from J, with 12 bases in between. Germline-derived CDR1 and CDR2 are SGHRS and YFSETQ. The CDR3 has 15 amino acids.

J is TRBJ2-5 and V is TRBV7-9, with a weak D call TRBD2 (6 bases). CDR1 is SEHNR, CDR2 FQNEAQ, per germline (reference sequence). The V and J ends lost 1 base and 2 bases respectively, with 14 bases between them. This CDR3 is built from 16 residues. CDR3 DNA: TGTGCCAGCAGCTTAGGCGTTCCTGCGGGACAAGAGACCCAGTACTTC. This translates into CASSLGVPAGQETQYF.

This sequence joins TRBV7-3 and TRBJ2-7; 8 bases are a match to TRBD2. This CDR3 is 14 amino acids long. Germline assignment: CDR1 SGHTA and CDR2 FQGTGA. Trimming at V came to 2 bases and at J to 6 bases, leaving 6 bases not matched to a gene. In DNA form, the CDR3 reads TGTGCCAGCAGCTTAGGGCCGACTAGCGCCGAGCAGTACTTC. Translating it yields CASSLGPTSAEQYF.

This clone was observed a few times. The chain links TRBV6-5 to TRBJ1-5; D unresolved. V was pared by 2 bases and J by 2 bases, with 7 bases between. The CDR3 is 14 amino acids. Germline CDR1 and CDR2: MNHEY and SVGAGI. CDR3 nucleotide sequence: TGTGCCAGCAGTTACGGGTCTCGCAATCAGCCCCAGCATTTT. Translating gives CASSYGSRNQPQHF.

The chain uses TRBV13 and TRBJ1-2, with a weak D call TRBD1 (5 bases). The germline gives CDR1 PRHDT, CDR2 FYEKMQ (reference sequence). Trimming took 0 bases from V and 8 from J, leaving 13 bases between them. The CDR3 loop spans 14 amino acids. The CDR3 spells CASSLGWGEKGYTF. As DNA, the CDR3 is TGTGCCAGCAGCTTAGGGTGGGGGGAGAAAGGCTACACCTTC.

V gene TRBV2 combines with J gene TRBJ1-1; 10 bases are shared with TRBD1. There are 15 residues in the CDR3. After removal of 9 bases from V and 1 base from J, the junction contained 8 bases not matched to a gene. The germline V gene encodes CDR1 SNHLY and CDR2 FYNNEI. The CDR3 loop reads CARRTGGGWNTEAFF. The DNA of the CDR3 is TGTGCCAGAAGGACAGGGGGAGGCTGGAACACTGAAGCTTTCTTT.

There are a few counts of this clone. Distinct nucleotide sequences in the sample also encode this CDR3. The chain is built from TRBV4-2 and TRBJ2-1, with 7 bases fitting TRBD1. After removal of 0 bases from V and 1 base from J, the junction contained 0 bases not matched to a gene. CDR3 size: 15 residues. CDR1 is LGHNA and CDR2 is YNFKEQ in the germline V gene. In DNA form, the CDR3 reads TGTGCCAGCAGCCAAGACAGGGGGTCCTACAATGAGCAGTTCTTC. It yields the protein CASSQDRGSYNEQFF.

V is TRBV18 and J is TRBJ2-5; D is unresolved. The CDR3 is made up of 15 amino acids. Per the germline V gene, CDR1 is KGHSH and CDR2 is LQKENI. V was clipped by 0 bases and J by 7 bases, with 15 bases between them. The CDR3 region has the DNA TGTGCCAGCTCACCACCTAGTTGGCCTTCGGGGACCCAGTACTTC. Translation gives CASSPPSWPSGTQYF.

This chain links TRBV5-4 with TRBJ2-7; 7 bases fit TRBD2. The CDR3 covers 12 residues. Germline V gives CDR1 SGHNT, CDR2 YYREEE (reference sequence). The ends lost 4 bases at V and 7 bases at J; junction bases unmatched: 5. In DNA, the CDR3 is TGTGCCAGCAGCGTCGGGGGGAGAGAGCAGTACTTC. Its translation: CASSVGGREQYF.

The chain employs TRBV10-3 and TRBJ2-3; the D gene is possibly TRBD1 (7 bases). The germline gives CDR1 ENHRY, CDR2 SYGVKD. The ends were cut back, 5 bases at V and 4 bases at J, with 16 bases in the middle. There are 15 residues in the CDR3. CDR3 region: CAISPGGTVPDTQYF. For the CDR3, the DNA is TGTGCCATCAGTCCAGGGGGGACGGTCCCAGATACGCAGTATTTT.

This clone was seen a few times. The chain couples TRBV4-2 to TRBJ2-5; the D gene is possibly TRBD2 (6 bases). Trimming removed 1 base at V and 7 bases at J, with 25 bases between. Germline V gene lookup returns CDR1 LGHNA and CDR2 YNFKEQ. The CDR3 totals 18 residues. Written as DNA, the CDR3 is TGTGCCAGCAGCCAAGGGGCTAGTTCTGTGGGAGGAAGAGGGACCCAGTACTTC. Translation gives CASSQGASSVGGRGTQYF.

CDR3 in amino acids: CALGPGDEQFF. The CDR3 DNA sequence: TGTGCCCTCGGCCCAGGGGATGAGCAGTTCTTC. The genes are TRBV28 and TRBJ2-1; a weak D match, TRBD1 (6 bases). V gave up 11 bases and J gave up 8 bases, with 13 bases separating them. The CDR3 runs to 11 residues. Germline CDR1 reads MDHEN; CDR2 reads SYDVKM.

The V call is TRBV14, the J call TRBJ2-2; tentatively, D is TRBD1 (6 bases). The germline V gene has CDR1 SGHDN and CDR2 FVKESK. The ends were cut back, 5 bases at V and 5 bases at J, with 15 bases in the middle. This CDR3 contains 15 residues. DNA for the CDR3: TGTGCCAGCAGCAGACAGGCGCAAAGTACCGGGGAGCTGTTTTTT. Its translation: CASSRQAQSTGELFF.

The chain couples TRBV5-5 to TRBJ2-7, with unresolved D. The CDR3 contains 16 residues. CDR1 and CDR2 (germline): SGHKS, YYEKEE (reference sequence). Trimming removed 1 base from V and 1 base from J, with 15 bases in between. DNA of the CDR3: TGTGCCAGCAGCTTGTATAGGGTCTCCGGGTCCTACGAGCAGTACTTC. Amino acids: CASSLYRVSGSYEQYF.

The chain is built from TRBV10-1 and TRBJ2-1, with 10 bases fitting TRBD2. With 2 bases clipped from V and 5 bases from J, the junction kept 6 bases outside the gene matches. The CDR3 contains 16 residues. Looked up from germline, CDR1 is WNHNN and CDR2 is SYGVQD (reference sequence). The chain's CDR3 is CASSEGGLAVNNEQFF. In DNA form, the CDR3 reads TGCGCCAGCAGTGAGGGCGGACTAGCGGTTAACAATGAGCAGTTCTTC.

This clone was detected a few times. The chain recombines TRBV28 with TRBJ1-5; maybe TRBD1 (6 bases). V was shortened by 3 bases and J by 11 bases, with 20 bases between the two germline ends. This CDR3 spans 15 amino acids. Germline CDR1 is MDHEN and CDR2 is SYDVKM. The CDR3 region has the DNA TGTGCCAGCAGTTTGCAGGGAGGGGGGCTTGGAGCCCAGCATTTT. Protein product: CASSLQGGGLGAQHF.

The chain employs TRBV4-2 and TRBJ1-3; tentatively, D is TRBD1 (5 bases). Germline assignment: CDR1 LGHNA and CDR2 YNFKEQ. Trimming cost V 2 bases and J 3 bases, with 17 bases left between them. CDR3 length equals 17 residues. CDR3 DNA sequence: TGTGCCAGCAGCCAACCTACAGGCAGGGAGAGTGGAAACACCATATATTTT. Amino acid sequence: CASSQPTGRESGNTIYF.

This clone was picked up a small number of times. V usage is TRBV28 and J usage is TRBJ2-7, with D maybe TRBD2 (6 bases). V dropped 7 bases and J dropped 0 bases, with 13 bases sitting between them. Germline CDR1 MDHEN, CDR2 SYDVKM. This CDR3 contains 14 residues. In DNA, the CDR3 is TGTGCCAGCAAAACGGGAGTGAGCTCCTACGAGCAGTACTTC. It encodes CASKTGVSSYEQYF. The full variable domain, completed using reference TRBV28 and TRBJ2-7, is DVKVTQSSRYLVKRTGEKVFLECVQDMDHENMFWYRQDPGLGLRLIYFSYDVKMKEKGDIPEGYSVSREKKERFSLILESASTNQTSMYLCASKTGVSSYEQYFGPGTRLTVT.

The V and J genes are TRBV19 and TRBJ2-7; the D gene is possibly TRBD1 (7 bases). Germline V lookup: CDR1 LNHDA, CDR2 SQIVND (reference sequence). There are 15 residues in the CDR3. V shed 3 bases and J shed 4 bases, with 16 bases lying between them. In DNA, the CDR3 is TGTGCCAGTAGTATGGGGCCAGGGGGGAGATACGAGCAGTACTTC. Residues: CASSMGPGGRYEQYF.

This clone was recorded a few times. The CDR3 reads CASSPRQGLSNQPQHF. The CDR3 DNA reads TGTGCCAGCAGTCCGCGACAGGGCCTTAGCAATCAGCCCCAGCATTTT. The gene calls are TRBV27 and TRBJ1-5, with TRBD1 identical over 7 bases. The CDR3 contains 16 residues. The V and J ends lost 5 bases and 0 bases, in that order; junction bases with no gene match: 7. The germline V gene has CDR1 MNHEY and CDR2 SMNVEV (reference sequence).

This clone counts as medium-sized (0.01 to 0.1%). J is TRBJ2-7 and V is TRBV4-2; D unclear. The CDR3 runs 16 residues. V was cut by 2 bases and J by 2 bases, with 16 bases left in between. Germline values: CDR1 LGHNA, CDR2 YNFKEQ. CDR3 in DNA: TGTGCCAGCAGCCAAACGACCGGCGGTCGGACCTACGAGCAGTACTTC. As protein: CASSQTTGGRTYEQYF.

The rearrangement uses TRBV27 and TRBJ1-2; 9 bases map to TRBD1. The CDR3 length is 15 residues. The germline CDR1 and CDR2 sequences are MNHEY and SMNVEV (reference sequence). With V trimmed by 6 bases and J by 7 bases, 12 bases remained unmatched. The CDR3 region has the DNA TGTGCCAGCAGGGGGACAGGGAATTATAATGGTGGCTACACCTTC. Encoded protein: CASRGTGNYNGGYTF.

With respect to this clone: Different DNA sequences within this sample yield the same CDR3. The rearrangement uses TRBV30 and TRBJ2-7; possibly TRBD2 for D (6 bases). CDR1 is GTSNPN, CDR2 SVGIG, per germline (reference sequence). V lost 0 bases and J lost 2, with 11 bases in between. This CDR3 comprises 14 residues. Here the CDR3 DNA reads TGTGCCTGGAGTGTAGGCGGAGGGGCCTACGAGCAGTACTTC. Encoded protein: CAWSVGGGAYEQYF. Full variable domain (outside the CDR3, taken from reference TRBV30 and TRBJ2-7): SQTIHQWPATLVQPVGSPLSLECTVEGTSNPNLYWYRQAAGRGLQLLFYSVGIGQISSEVPQNLSASRPQDRQFILSSKKLLLSDSGFYLCAWSVGGGAYEQYFGPGTRLTVT.

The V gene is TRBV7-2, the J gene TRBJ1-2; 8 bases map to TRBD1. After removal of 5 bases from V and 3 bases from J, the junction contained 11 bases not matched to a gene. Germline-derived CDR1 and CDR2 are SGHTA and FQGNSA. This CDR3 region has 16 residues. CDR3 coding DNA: TGTGCCAGCAGCGCCCATATTGGACAGGGAGACTATGGCTACACCTTC. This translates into CASSAHIGQGDYGYTF. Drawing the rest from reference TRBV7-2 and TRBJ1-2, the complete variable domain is GAGVSQSPSNKVTEKGKDVELRCDPISGHTALYWYRQSLGQGLEFLIYFQGNSAPDKSGLPSDRFSAERTGGSVSTLTIQRTQQEDSAVYLCASSAHIGQGDYGYTFGSGTRLTVV.

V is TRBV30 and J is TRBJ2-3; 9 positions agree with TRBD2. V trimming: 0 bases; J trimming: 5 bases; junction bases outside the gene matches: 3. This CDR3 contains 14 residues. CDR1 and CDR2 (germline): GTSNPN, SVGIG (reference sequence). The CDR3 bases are TGTGCCTGGAGTGTCCTAGCGGGAATAGATACGCAGTATTTT. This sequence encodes CAWSVLAGIDTQYF.